This TCR beta chain was sequenced for a study of blood T cell repertoires in COVID-19. Generated by immunoSEQ multiplex PCR, the TCRdb table keeps only in-frame clones and is missing some. Of 400,000 to 550,000 clones listed, roughly nine tenths are singletons. The CDR3 contains 14 residues. The J segment lost 4 bases and the V segment lost 6 bases, leaving 9 bases of the junction unmatched. From germline, CDR1 is MNHEY and CDR2 SMNVEV (reference sequence). The material sequenced was PBMCs or T cells enriched from blood (not recorded which). The chain recombines TRBV27 with TRBJ2-7; 7 bases are shared with TRBD2. The clonotype was recovered from a woman aged 18-35 years with acute COVID-19. Here the CDR3 DNA reads TGTGCCAGCAGCCTGATGGGAGGGCCGTACGAGCAGTACTTC. Translating it yields CASSLMGGPYEQYF.